The clone carrying this TCR beta chain has at least ten counts. This record comes from a study of T cell repertoires in cytomegalovirus infection. This CDR3 is 18 amino acids long. Losses at the gene ends were 2 bases for V and 4 bases for J; bases not matched to a gene: 6. Germline V CDR1 and CDR2: SGHTA, FQGTGA. Each CDR3 protein is one row after TCRdb ran MiXCR on the reads. Of approximately 490,000 distinct CDR3 sequences in the sample, 11% are singletons; the top ten hold roughly 10%. This sequence joins TRBV7-3 and TRBJ2-2; 14 bases match TRBD2. Sequences were obtained from PBMCs. The sequence came from a human donor in good health (CMV status not recorded). Some clones in this sample may be carry-over from other donors' samples. In nucleotides, the CDR3 is TGTGCCAGCAGCTTAGGGACTAGCGGGAGTCGGGGCACCGGGGAGCTGTTTTTT. The encoded protein is CASSLGTSGSRGTGELFF.